These 15 T cell receptor beta chains came from one sample sequenced in a study of blood T cell repertoires in COVID-19. The protocol was immunoSEQ multiplex PCR, while the TCRdb copy is restricted to in-frame clones and leaves out a portion. The sample includes about 170,000 clones, around four fifths of them seen just once. The source material was peripheral blood. The receptors derive from a woman between 65 and 79 years old with COVID-19, enrolled during active disease.

The sample holds one count of this clone. This chain joins TRBV27 and TRBJ2-1; D is uncertain. CDR1 is MNHEY and CDR2 is SMNVEV in the germline V gene (reference sequence). V dropped 2 bases and J dropped 6 bases, with 5 bases sitting between them. This CDR3 comprises 12 residues. The CDR3 DNA is TGTGCCAGCAGTTTAGATAGCAATGAGCAGTTCTTC. This gives the protein CASSLDSNEQFF.

The chain is built from TRBV27 and TRBJ2-1; 12 nucleotides line up with TRBD2. After removal of 5 bases from V and 5 bases from J, the junction contained 7 bases not matched to a gene. The CDR3 is 16 residues long. Germline V gives CDR1 MNHEY, CDR2 SMNVEV (reference sequence). The CDR3 reads CASSPLTSGRNNEQFF. For the CDR3, the DNA is TGTGCCAGCAGTCCCCTGACTAGCGGGAGAAACAATGAGCAGTTCTTC.

The chain uses TRBV10-1 and TRBJ2-3, with TRBD2 matching over 13 bases. The CDR3 covers 16 residues. The V gene end was trimmed by 4 bases and the J gene end by 2 bases; junction bases not matched to a gene: 3. Germline-derived CDR1 and CDR2 are WNHNN and SYGVQD (reference sequence). The DNA of the CDR3 is TGCGCCAGCAGTGGGACTAGCGGGGGCTTCACAGATACGCAGTATTTT. Translating gives CASSGTSGGFTDTQYF.

The genes are TRBV5-1 and TRBJ2-1, with a weak D call TRBD2 (5 bases). The germline gives CDR1 SGHRS, CDR2 YFSETQ. The V end was cut by 4 bases, the J end by 6 bases, with 14 bases between. This CDR3 spans 14 amino acids. The CDR3 nucleotides are TGCGCCAGCAGCCCGCGGAGGTTGACCAATGAGCAGTTCTTC. Its protein product is CASSPRRLTNEQFF.

The chain couples TRBV5-5 to TRBJ2-5; no reliable D call. Germline assignment: CDR1 SGHKS and CDR2 YYEKEE (reference sequence). The CDR3 runs 13 residues. The V and J ends lost 1 base and 5 bases respectively, with 9 bases between them. CDR3 DNA: TGTGCCAGCAGCTTGATGAGAATGGAGACCCAGTACTTC. It encodes CASSLMRMETQYF.

V is TRBV29-1 and J is TRBJ2-5; no definite D call. V was cut by 6 bases and J by 0 bases, with 8 bases left in between. CDR1 is SQVTM and CDR2 is ANQGSEA in the germline V gene. The CDR3 runs 12 residues. DNA for the CDR3: TGCAGCGTCGAGTTGTACCAAGAGACCCAGTACTTC. It translates to CSVELYQETQYF.

This clone was detected a few times. The V gene is TRBV2, the J gene TRBJ2-5; 8 nucleotides align to TRBD1. The CDR3 extends over 15 amino acids. Germline lookup yields CDR1 SNHLY and CDR2 FYNNEI. Germline trimming cut 4 bases from V and 1 base from J; bases unmatched to any gene: 5. The CDR3, as DNA: TGTGCCAGCAGTGCCTACAGGGGGGTCCAAGAGACCCAGTACTTC. This sequence encodes CASSAYRGVQETQYF.

J is TRBJ1-1 and V is TRBV5-1; no firm D call. The CDR3 runs 13 residues. CDR1 and CDR2 from the germline V gene are SGHRS and YFSETQ. The V end lost 2 bases, the J end lost 6 bases, and 11 bases lay between the germline ends. The chain's CDR3 is CASSLRGEAEAFF. In DNA, the CDR3 is TGCGCCAGCAGCTTACGGGGAGAAGCTGAAGCTTTCTTT.

The chain couples TRBV5-6 to TRBJ2-1; 7 bases match TRBD2. Germline assignment: CDR1 SGHDT and CDR2 YYEEEE. The CDR3 runs to 14 residues. V was clipped by 0 bases and J by 8 bases; unmatched bases: 5. The CDR3 loop reads CASSLAGRIHEQFF. The DNA of the CDR3 is TGTGCCAGCAGCTTGGCCGGGAGGATCCATGAGCAGTTCTTC.

This chain links TRBV29-1 with TRBJ1-2; D remains ambiguous. The CDR3 extends over 13 amino acids. V lost 1 base and J lost 4, with 10 bases in between. Germline assignment: CDR1 SQVTM and CDR2 ANQGSEA. Written as DNA, the CDR3 is TGCAGCGTTGAAGGGCAGCGGCCCTATGGCTACACCTTC. It codes for CSVEGQRPYGYTF.

The gene calls are TRBV25-1 and TRBJ1-1; 7 bases map to TRBD1. V trimming: 2 bases; J trimming: 4 bases; junction bases outside the gene matches: 1. The germline V gene has CDR1 MGHDK and CDR2 SYGVNS. The CDR3 runs to 13 residues. This chain's CDR3 is CASSEDRVTEAFF. The CDR3 nucleotides read TGTGCCAGCAGTGAAGACAGGGTCACTGAAGCTTTCTTT.

J is TRBJ2-2 and V is TRBV7-2; 8 bases align to TRBD2. V shed 5 bases and J 7 bases; nucleotides not matched to a gene: 9. This CDR3 comprises 15 residues. CDR1 SGHTA and CDR2 FQGNSA come from the germline V gene. The CDR3 sequence is CASSPGLERIGELFF. As DNA, the CDR3 is TGTGCCAGCAGCCCGGGACTAGAAAGGATCGGGGAGCTGTTTTTT.

The gene calls are TRBV11-2 and TRBJ1-4; 9 nucleotides line up with TRBD1. Germline CDR1 reads SGHAT; CDR2 reads FQNNGV. V lost 3 bases and J lost 6; bases outside the gene matches: 5. The CDR3 loop spans 15 amino acids. The CDR3 DNA reads TGTGCCAGCAGCTTTTACAGGGGGCGGGATGAAAAACTGTTTTTT. Translating it yields CASSFYRGRDEKLFF.

The chain uses TRBV3-1 (or the pseudogene TRBV3-2) and TRBJ1-6; no reliable D call. The germline V and J ends were trimmed by 6 bases and 5 bases, with 14 bases remaining between them. Looked up from germline, CDR1 is LGHDT and CDR2 is YNNKEL (reference sequence). This CDR3 is 15 amino acids long. The CDR3 protein is CASRYSLMDNSPLHF. CDR3 in DNA: TGTGCCAGCAGGTACAGCTTAATGGATAATTCACCCCTCCACTTT.

This chain links TRBV29-1 with TRBJ1-1, with a weak D call TRBD1 (6 bases). Germline V gene data show CDR1 as SQVTM and CDR2 as ANQGSEA. The CDR3 covers 11 residues. Trimming took 4 bases from V and 6 from J, leaving 9 bases between them. The CDR3 reads CSVAQGSEAFF. CDR3 DNA sequence: TGCAGCGTTGCACAGGGCTCTGAAGCTTTCTTT.